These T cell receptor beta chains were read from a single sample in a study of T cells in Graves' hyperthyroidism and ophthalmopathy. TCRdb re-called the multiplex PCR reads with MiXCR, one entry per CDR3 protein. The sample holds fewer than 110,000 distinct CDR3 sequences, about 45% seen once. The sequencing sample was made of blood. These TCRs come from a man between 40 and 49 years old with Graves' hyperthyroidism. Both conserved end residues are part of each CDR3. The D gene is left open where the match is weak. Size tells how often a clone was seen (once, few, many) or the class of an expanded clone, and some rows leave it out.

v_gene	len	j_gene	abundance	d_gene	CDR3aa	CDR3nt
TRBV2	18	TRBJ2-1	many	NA	CASSEAAYRANRNNEQFF	TGTGCCAGCAGTGAAGCGGCGTATAGGGCTAATCGTAACAATGAGCAGTTCTTC
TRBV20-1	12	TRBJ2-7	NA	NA	CSAYHLGVEQYF	TGCAGTGCTTACCATCTGGGAGTGGAGCAGTACTTC
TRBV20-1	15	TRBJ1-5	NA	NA	CSAIQREAHGETQHF	TGCAGTGCTATTCAGCGGGAGGCACATGGTGAGACCCAGCATTTT
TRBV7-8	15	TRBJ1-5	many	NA	CASSLELRSNQPQHF	TGTGCCAGCAGCTTAGAGTTGAGGAGCAATCAGCCCCAGCATTTT
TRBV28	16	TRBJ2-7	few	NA	CASSPQDSWVSYEQYF	TGTGCCAGCAGCCCTCAGGACAGCTGGGTCTCCTACGAGCAGTACTTC
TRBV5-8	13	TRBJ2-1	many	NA	CASSTGTDNEQFF	TGTGCCAGCAGCACTGGGACTGACAATGAGCAGTTCTTC
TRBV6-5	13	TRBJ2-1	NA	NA	CASRRDGETEQLF	TGTGCCAGCAGAAGGGACGGCGAGACTGAGCAGCTCTTC
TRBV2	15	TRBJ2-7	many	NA	CASSVRWGAEDEQYF	TGTGCCAGCAGTGTACGATGGGGGGCGGAGGACGAGCAGTACTTC
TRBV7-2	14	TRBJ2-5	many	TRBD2	CASSFASGWETQYF	TGTGCCAGCAGCTTTGCTAGCGGCTGGGAGACCCAGTACTTC
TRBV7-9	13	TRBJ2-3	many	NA	CASSLFGTDTQYF	TGTGCCAGCAGCTTATTCGGCACAGATACGCAGTATTTT
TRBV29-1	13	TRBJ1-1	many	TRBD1	CSAAGGGDTEAFF	TGCAGCGCTGCAGGGGGCGGGGATACTGAAGCTTTCTTT
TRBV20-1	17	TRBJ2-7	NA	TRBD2	CSATHGTSGWNSYEQYF	TGCAGTGCTACCCACGGGACTAGCGGGTGGAACTCCTACGAGCAGTACTTC
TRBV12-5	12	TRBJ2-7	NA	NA	CASGRGRSEQYF	TGTGCTAGTGGGAGGGGAAGGAGCGAGCAGTACTTC
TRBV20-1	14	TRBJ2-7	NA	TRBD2	CSARSGLAGGEQYF	TGCAGTGCTCGGTCGGGACTAGCGGGGGGCGAGCAGTACTTC
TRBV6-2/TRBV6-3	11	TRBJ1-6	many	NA	CASSSVSTLHF	TGTGCCAGCAGTTCGGTCTCGACCCTCCACTTT
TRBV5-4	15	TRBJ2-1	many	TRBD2	CASSLREGLHNEQFF	TGTGCCAGCAGCTTGCGGGAGGGCCTCCACAATGAGCAGTTCTTC
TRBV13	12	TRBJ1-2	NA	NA	CAISESGGGYTF	TGTGCCATCAGTGAGTCGGGGGGTGGCTACACCTTC
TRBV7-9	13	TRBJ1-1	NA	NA	CASSPYKNTEAFF	TGTGCCAGCAGCCCATACAAGAACACTGAAGCTTTCTTT
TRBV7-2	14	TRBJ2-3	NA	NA	CASSLGTAFYEQYF	TGTGCCAGCAGCTTAGGGACAGCCTTCTATGAGCAGTATTTT
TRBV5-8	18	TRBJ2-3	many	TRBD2	CASSDTSAIYSSTDTQYF	TGTGCCAGCAGCGACACTAGCGCAATTTATTCTAGCACAGATACGCAGTATTTT
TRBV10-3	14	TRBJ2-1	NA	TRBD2	CAISVFLAGGSQFF	TGTGCCATCAGTGTCTTCCTAGCGGGAGGGAGTCAGTTCTTC
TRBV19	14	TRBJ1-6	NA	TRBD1	CASSPTGGGSPLHF	TGTGCCAGCAGCCCCACAGGGGGCGGATCACCCCTCCACTTT
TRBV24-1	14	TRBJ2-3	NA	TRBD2	CATSGSGRKDTQYF	TGTGCCACCAGTGGTAGCGGGAGGAAAGATACGCAGTATTTT
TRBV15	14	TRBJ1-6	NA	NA	CATSRSRANSPLHF	TGTGCCACCAGCAGATCAAGGGCCAATTCACCCCTCCACTTT
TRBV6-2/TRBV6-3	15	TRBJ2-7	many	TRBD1	CASRKEGQRSYEQYF	TGTGCCAGCAGAAAAGAGGGACAGCGGTCCTACGAGCAGTACTTC
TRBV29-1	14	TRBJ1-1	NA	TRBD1	CSVAGTGWTTEAFF	TGCAGCGTTGCGGGGACAGGGTGGACCACTGAAGCTTTCTTT
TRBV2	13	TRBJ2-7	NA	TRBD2	CASSQERGLEQYF	TGTGCCAGCAGTCAAGAGCGGGGGCTTGAGCAGTACTTC
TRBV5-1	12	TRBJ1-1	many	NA	CASSLGWGEAFF	TGCGCCAGCAGCTTGGGGTGGGGTGAAGCTTTCTTT
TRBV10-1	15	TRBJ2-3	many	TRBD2	CASSGSGGGTDTQYF	TGCGCCAGCAGTGGTAGCGGGGGAGGTACAGATACGCAGTATTTT
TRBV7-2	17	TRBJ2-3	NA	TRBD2	CASSQESLAGGIDTQYF	TGTGCCAGCAGCCAAGAATCTCTAGCGGGAGGTATAGATACGCAGTATTTT